This TCR beta chain was recovered during a study of blood T cell repertoires in COVID-19. Per germline, CDR1 MRHNA and CDR2 SNTAGT. The CDR3 has 15 amino acids. The ends were cut back, 5 bases at V and 4 bases at J, with 15 bases in the middle. As originally analysed: Counts of nucleated cells, estimated from reference gene primer amplification, were obtained. Here immunoSEQ multiplex PCR was the method, and the copy in TCRdb shows in-frame clones only, minus some. V and J calls and clone size are copied from that table; D and trimming were computed from the DNA. The data contain approximately 180,000 clones, approximately 85% of them seen just once; the ten biggest clones take up approximately 11%.

Sequenced: peripheral blood. The chain links TRBV6-4 to TRBJ2-1, with D perhaps TRBD1 (8 bases). The sequence derives from a human donor with active or convalescent COVID-19. The donor label of this sample is uncertain. Here the CDR3 DNA reads TGTGCCAGCAGTTCTACAGGGGGGGCTTACAATGAGCAGTTCTTC. Translating gives CASSSTGGAYNEQFF.